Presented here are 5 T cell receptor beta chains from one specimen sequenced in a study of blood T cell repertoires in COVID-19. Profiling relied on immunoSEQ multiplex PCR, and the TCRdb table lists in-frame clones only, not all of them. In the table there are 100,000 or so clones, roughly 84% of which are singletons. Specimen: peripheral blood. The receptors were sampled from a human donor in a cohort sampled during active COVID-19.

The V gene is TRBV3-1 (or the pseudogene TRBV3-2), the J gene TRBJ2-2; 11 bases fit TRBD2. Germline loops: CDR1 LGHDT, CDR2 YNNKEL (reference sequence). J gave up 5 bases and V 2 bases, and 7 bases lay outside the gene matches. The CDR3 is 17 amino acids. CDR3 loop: CASSQSGLAGFTGELFF. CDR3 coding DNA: TGTGCCAGCAGCCAATCAGGACTAGCGGGTTTTACCGGGGAGCTGTTTTTT.

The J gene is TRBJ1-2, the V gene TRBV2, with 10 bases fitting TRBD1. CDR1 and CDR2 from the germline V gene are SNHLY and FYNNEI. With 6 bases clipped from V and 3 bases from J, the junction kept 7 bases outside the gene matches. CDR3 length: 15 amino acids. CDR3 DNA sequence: TGTGCCAGCAGACCCGGACAGGGGGTTTACTATGGCTACACCTTC. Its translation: CASRPGQGVYYGYTF.

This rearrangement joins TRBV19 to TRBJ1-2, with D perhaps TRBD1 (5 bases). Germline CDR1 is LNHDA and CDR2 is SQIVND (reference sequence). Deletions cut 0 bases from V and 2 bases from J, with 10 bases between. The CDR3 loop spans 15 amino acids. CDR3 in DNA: TGTGCCAGTAGTATAGATCCGAGACAGAACTATGGCTACACCTTC. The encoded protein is CASSIDPRQNYGYTF.

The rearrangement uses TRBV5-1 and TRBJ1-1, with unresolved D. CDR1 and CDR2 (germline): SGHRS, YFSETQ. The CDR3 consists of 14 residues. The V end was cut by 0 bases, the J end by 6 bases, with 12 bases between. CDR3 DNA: TGCGCCAGCAGCTTGGCAGGCCGCGGGCCTGAAGCTTTCTTT. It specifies CASSLAGRGPEAFF.

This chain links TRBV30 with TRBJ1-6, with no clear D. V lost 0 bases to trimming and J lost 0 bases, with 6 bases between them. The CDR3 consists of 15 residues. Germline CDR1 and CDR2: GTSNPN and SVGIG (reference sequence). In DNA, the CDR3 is TGTGCCTGGAGTGTAGCGAGCTCCTATAATTCACCCCTCCACTTT. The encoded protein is CAWSVASSYNSPLHF. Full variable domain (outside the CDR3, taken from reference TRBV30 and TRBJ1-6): SQTIHQWPATLVQPVGSPLSLECTVEGTSNPNLYWYRQAAGRGLQLLFYSVGIGQISSEVPQNLSASRPQDRQFILSSKKLLLSDSGFYLCAWSVASSYNSPLHFGNGTRLTVT.